Sequencing of this TCR beta chain was carried out in a study of T cells expressing NK-cell markers. As for the study in general: The TCR beta repertoires were obtained from sorted CD3+CD56+NKG2C+, CD3+CD56+NKG2C- and CD3+CD56-NKG2C+ T cells. Most of the eight sequenced donors tested HCMV-seropositive; one tested seronegative.

Germline CDR1 is SGHTA and CDR2 is FQGNSA. The CDR3 covers 16 residues. After re-calling the 5' RACE reads, TCRdb lists one entry per CDR3 protein, DNA absent. Its clone listing holds a few hundred thousand distinct CDR3 sequences. In the case of this clonotype: Its specificity is unknown.

Study-level points and caveats: In a group of several donors, dominant NKG2C+ clonotypes represented roughly 1.0-7.5% of CD8+ T cells.

The TCR originated in a man between 18 and 35 years old in good health. The sequenced material came from blood T cells: a sorted CD56 or NKG2C T cell subset, CD4+ or CD8+ T cells, or bulk PBMC T cells (not recorded which). V is TRBV7-2 and J is TRBJ2-1; TCRdb designates TRBD2, a call that cannot be tested without DNA. This CDR3 is CASSLPKAGAYNEQFF.